This record covers a single TCR beta chain. Its antigen is currently unknown. These data belong to a study of CD8 T cells in Susac syndrome. The overall study: Patients with Susac syndrome, at blood draw, were therapy-naive, on corticosteroids, or on intravenous immunoglobulin alone.

The study's findings and limits: The study recognized that the number of individuals in its TCR sequencing and HLA analysis was relatively small.

Germline V gene data show CDR1 as MGHRA and CDR2 as YSYEKL. The V and J ends lost 1 base and 2 bases respectively, with 17 bases between them. CDR3 length: 17 residues. CD8+ and CD4+ T cells circulating in blood were sequenced for TCR beta. After extraction with the RNeasy kit, about 0.45 to 1 ug of the RNA was reverse transcribed using random hexamers. Amplification of TCR beta CDR3 was carried out by immunoSEQ multiplex PCR, which covered 54 Vbeta and 13 Jbeta segments. TCRdb called the immunoSEQ multiplex PCR reads again in MiXCR, with one record for every CDR3 protein. Found here are 75,000 to 95,000 distinct CDR3 sequences, roughly 95% of them singletons; the top ten hold around 0.62%.

The chain couples TRBV4-1 to TRBJ2-5; D is perhaps TRBD2 (5 bases). What was sequenced was CD8+ T cells from PBMCs. The TCR comes from a human donor with Susac syndrome. The CDR3 protein is CASSQGWAEGLQETQYF. The CDR3 coding sequence is TGCGCCAGCAGCCAAGGTTGGGCAGAGGGCCTTCAAGAGACCCAGTACTTC.